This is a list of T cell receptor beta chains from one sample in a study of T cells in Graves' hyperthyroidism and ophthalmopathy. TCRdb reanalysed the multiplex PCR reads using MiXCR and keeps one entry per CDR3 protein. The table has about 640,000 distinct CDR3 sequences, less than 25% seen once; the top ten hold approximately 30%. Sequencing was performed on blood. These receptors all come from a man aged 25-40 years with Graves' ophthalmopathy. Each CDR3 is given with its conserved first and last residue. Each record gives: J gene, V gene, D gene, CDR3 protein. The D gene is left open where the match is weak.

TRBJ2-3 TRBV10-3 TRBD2 CAAGAGGHSTDTQYF
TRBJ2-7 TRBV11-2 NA CASSSDSLEQYF
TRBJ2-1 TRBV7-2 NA CASSLDSGTSYNEQFF
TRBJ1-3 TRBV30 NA CAWSFPPRETGNTIYF
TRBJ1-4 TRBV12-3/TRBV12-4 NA CASSFRQPNEKLFF
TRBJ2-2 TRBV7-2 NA CASSLAWGAGGELFF
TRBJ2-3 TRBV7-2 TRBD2 CASSLDPNSGRLYF
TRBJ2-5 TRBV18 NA CASSPRQSQETQYF
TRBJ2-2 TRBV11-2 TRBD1 CASSLTGRTGELFF
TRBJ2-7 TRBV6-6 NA CACSYSSEQYF
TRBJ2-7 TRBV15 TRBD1 CATSRDRGRYEQYF
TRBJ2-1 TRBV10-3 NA CAISETGTNNEQFF
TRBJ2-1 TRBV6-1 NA CASTSSYNEQFF
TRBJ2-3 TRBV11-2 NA CASDSFSGGTDTQYF
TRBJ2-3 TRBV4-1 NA CASSPRSWWDSTDTQYF
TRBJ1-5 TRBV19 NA CASSINLQGQPQHF
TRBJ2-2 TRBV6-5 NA CASSYSFTGELFF
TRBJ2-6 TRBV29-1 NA CSVVSRGAGVPGANVLTF
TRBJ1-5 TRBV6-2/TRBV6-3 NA CASTSYKSSNQPQHF
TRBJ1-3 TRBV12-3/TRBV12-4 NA CASSPRQLHSGNTIYF
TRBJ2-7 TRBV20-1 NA CSAKRDPTPSYEQYF
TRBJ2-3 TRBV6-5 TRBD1 CASSYGRDRITDTQYF
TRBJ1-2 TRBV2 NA CASKLESEDTF
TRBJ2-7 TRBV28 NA CASKLRGTYEQYF
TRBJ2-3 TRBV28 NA CASSFLGRTDTQYF
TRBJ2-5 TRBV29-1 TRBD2 CSVTGTRSPQYF
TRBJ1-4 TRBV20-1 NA CSARARGRAFATNEKLFF
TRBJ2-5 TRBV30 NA CAWRQARETQYF
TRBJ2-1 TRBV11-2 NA CASNEGNEQFF
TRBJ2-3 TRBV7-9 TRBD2 CASSSTVTRLAGGPGVTDTQYF
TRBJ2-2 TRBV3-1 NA CASSQDQRTGELFF
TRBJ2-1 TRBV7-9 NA CASSSRTLGNEQFF
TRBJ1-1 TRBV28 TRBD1 CASSLFPGQGANTEAFF
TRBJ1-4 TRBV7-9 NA CASRKGVGEKLFF
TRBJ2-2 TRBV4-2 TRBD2 CASSQEGLVTGELFF
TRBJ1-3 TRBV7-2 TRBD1 CASSAYRGSGNTIYF
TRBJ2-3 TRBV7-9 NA CASSRKTSLGTDTQYF
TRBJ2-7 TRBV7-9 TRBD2 CASSGSGLAGVGSYVQYF
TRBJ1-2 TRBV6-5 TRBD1 CASSYGTGPEGYTF
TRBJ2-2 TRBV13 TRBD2 CASSLYLAGAMDGELFF
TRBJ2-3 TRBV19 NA CASSIVASLYPTDTQYF
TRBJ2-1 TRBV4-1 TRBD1 CASSPYGTVSSYNEQFF
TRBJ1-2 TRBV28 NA CASTPGLYMGYTF
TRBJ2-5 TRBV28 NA CASRYVNTGPGETQYF
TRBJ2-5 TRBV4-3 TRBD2 CASSQETELAGETQYF
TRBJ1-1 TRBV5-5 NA CASSLSGAGRNTEAFF
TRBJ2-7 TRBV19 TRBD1 CASSMEGQGLYEQYF
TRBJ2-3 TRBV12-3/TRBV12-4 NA CASSFGTSTDTQYF
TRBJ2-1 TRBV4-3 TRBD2 CASSQEGSGAGEQFF
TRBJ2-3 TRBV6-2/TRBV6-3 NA CARGDGTGCDTQYF
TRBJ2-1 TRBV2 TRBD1 CAIRTGVVEQFF
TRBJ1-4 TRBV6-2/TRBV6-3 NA CASSEYGTNEKLFF
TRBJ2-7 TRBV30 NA CAWTAGHSYEQYF
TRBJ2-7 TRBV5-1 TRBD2 CASSLNSGRANEQYF
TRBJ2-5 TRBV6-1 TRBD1 CASFGQVETQYF
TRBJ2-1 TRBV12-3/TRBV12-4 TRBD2 CASSFGGRVNEQFF
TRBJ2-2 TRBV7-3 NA CASSPTTANTGELFF
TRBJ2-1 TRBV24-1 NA CATSDGIGTTEQFF
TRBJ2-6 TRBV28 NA CASSPTAQESSGANVLTF
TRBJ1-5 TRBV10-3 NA CVPSAQPQHF